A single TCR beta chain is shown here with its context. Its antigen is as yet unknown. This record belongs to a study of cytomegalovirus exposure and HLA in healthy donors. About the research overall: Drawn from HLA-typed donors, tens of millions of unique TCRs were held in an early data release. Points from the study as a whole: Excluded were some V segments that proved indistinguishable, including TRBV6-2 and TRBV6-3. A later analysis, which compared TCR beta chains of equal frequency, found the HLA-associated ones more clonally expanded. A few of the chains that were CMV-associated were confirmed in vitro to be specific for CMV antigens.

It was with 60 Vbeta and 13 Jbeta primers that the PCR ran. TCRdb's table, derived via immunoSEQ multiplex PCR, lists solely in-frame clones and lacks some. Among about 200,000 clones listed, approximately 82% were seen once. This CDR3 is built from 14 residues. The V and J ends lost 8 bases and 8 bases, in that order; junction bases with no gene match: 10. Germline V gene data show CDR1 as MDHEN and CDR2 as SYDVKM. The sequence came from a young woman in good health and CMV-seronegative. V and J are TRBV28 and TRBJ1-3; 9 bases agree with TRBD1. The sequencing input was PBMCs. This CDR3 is CASRPGQGRHTIYF. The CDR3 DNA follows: TGTGCCAGCCGACCGGGACAGGGCCGTCACACCATATATTTT.